This passage covers 14 T cell receptor beta chains from one sample sequenced in a study of blood T cell repertoires in COVID-19. Assay used: immunoSEQ multiplex PCR; TCRdb lists only in-frame clones, some missing. The data show 100,000 to 150,000 clones, with approximately 90% seen just once and roughly 4.7% held by the top ten. Sequences were obtained from peripheral blood. The source of these receptors is a man aged 40-49 years with acute or convalescent COVID-19.

The chain combines TRBV18 with TRBJ1-3; possible D gene TRBD1, 6 bases. Germline CDR1 reads KGHSH; CDR2 reads LQKENI. V shed 5 bases and J shed 2 bases, with 13 bases lying between them. The CDR3 covers 15 residues. Written as DNA, the CDR3 is TGTGCCAGCTCAGGGCAGGGGATAACTGGAAACACCATATATTTT. Residues: CASSGQGITGNTIYF. The whole variable domain, remainder taken from reference TRBV18 and TRBJ1-3, is NAGVMQNPRHLVRRRGQEARLRCSPMKGHSHVYWYRQLPEEGLKFMVYLQKENIIDESGMPKERFSAEFPKEGPSILRIQQVVRGDSAAYFCASSGQGITGNTIYFGEGSWLTVV.

This clone has a handful of counts. This chain links TRBV5-6 with TRBJ2-7; D might be TRBD1 (6 bases). This CDR3 is 13 amino acids long. Germline V gene data show CDR1 as SGHDT and CDR2 as YYEEEE. The V gene lost 5 bases and the J gene lost 7 bases, with 16 bases spanning the gap. This chain's CDR3 is CASRNQGMEEQYF. Written as DNA, the CDR3 is TGTGCCAGCAGAAACCAGGGGATGGAAGAGCAGTACTTC.

DNA of the CDR3: TGTGCCTGGAGTGTACCTGGGGGCGCGGAGACTGAAGCTTTCTTT. Its translation: CAWSVPGGAETEAFF. The gene calls are TRBV30 and TRBJ1-1, with D possibly matching TRBD1 (6 bases). The CDR3 has 15 residues. V gave up 0 bases and J gave up 5 bases, with 16 bases separating them. Germline V gene sequence: CDR1 GTSNPN, CDR2 SVGIG (reference sequence).

The J gene is TRBJ1-5, the V gene TRBV6-5, with D possibly being TRBD1 (5 bases). The CDR3 has 13 amino acids. V lost 2 bases to trimming and J lost 9 bases, with 11 bases between them. Germline CDR1 and CDR2: MNHEY and SVGAGI. CDR3 amino acids: CASSYRLGGPQHF. The CDR3 region has the DNA TGTGCCAGCAGTTACAGGCTGGGGGGGCCCCAGCATTTT.

This clone was seen once. This chain connects TRBV7-9 to TRBJ1-1; TRBD1 aligns across 8 bases. The CDR3 sequence is 16 residues long. V lost 6 bases to trimming and J lost 7 bases; unmatched junction nucleotides: 16. The germline gives CDR1 SEHNR, CDR2 FQNEAQ (reference sequence). DNA of the CDR3: TGTGCCAGCAGGACCCTTAGACAGGGGATCGGTGGTGAAGCTTTCTTT. Amino acids: CASRTLRQGIGGEAFF.

The genes are TRBV4-3 and TRBJ1-2; 9 nucleotides match TRBD1. This CDR3 has 16 amino acids. Trimming at V came to 0 bases and at J to 4 bases, leaving 6 bases not matched to a gene. Germline assignment: CDR1 LGHNA and CDR2 YSLEER. The CDR3 loop reads CASSQEGTGLSYGYTF. DNA for the CDR3: TGCGCCAGCAGCCAAGAAGGGACAGGGCTTTCCTATGGCTACACCTTC.

The chain carries TRBV5-1 and TRBJ2-7; TRBD1 matches at 7 bases. V shed 1 base and J 4 bases; nucleotides not matched to a gene: 5. Germline V gives CDR1 SGHRS, CDR2 YFSETQ. CDR3 length: 14 amino acids. CDR3 DNA: TGCGCCAGCAGCTTGAACACAGGGGTGTACGAGCAGTACTTC. It translates to CASSLNTGVYEQYF.

V is TRBV19 and J is TRBJ2-1; TRBD2 matches at 7 bases. The J segment lost 6 bases and the V segment lost 5 bases, leaving 13 bases of the junction unmatched. The CDR3 extends over 16 amino acids. CDR1 and CDR2 (germline): LNHDA, SQIVND (reference sequence). CDR3 sequence reads: CASSPLEGRASNEQFF. CDR3 coding DNA: TGTGCCAGTAGTCCTCTGGAAGGGAGGGCCTCCAATGAGCAGTTCTTC.

This rearrangement joins TRBV5-1 to TRBJ2-1, with 10 bases aligning to TRBD2. From germline, CDR1 is SGHRS and CDR2 YFSETQ. The CDR3 runs to 19 residues. V lost 4 bases and J lost 7; bases outside the gene matches: 20. The CDR3 reads CASSLQGPVAGGHQNEQFF. The CDR3 DNA is TGCGCCAGCAGCCTACAGGGGCCAGTAGCGGGAGGACACCAGAATGAGCAGTTCTTC.

This chain links TRBV6-5 with TRBJ1-2; maybe TRBD1 (6 bases). Germline CDR1 MNHEY, CDR2 SVGAGI. CDR3 length equals 15 residues. V lost 8 bases, J lost 0 bases, and 16 bases lay in between. DNA of the CDR3: TGTGCCAGCCGGGACAAAGCAGTAGCTAACTATGGCTACACCTTC. Translation: CASRDKAVANYGYTF.

The V and J genes are TRBV19 and TRBJ1-2; D gene ambiguous. Germline CDR1 reads LNHDA; CDR2 reads SQIVND (reference sequence). V lost 0 bases and J 7 bases, leaving 9 bases between the germline ends. The length of the CDR3 is 13 residues. CDR3 bases: TGTGCCAGTAGTATAGATTCCGGTTTTGGCTACACCTTC. As protein: CASSIDSGFGYTF. The full variable domain, its missing parts supplied by reference TRBV19 and TRBJ1-2, is DGGITQSPKYLFRKEGQNVTLSCEQNLNHDAMYWYRQDPGQGLRLIYYSQIVNDFQKGDIAEGYSVSREKKESFPLTVTSAQKNPTAFYLCASSIDSGFGYTFGSGTRLTVV.

This clone was detected only once. This chain uses TRBV27 with TRBJ1-1, with D maybe TRBD1 (5 bases). CDR1 MNHEY and CDR2 SMNVEV come from the germline V gene (reference sequence). V lost 3 bases to trimming and J lost 1 base, with 9 bases between them. This CDR3 spans 14 amino acids. The CDR3 loop reads CASSFGTGNTEAFF. CDR3 DNA sequence: TGTGCCAGCAGTTTTGGCACAGGGAACACTGAAGCTTTCTTT.

This clone was seen just once. This chain connects TRBV3-1 (or the pseudogene TRBV3-2) to TRBJ1-3; 8 bases fit TRBD1. CDR1 is LGHDT and CDR2 is YNNKEL in the germline V gene (reference sequence). The CDR3 has 16 amino acids. Losses at the gene ends were 2 bases for V and 4 bases for J; bases not matched to a gene: 7. The CDR3 loop reads CASSQNGQGRGNTIYF. The CDR3, as DNA: TGTGCCAGCAGCCAAAATGGACAGGGAAGGGGAAACACCATATATTTT.

In its sample, this clone was seen once. The chain couples TRBV3-1 (or the pseudogene TRBV3-2) to TRBJ2-2; D gene ambiguous. Germline assignment: CDR1 LGHDT and CDR2 YNNKEL (reference sequence). The CDR3 is 16 amino acids. V was clipped by 1 base and J by 3 bases, with 12 bases between them. CDR3 protein: CASSQGPAGYTGELFF. The CDR3 DNA sequence: TGTGCCAGCAGCCAAGGCCCGGCCGGGTACACCGGGGAGCTGTTTTTT.